Sequencing of this T cell receptor beta chain was carried out in a study of beta chain features in type 1 diabetes. Study overall: The study examined about 100 million sorted cells across all samples.

All of the isolated RNA was reverse transcribed, so expressed TCRB transcripts were sequenced. Sequencing used immunoSEQ multiplex PCR; TCRdb keeps in-frame clones, though not all of them. The table lists approximately 380,000 clones, roughly 15% of them singletons. Germline V gene sequence: CDR1 SEHNR, CDR2 FQNEAQ (reference sequence). This CDR3 has 16 amino acids. Trimming took 3 bases from V and 0 from J, leaving 12 bases between them. This chain connects TRBV7-9 to TRBJ1-3; D is possibly TRBD1 (5 bases). This TCR came from a woman in her late teens or twenties in good health. The sample was naive CD4+ T cells from blood. CDR3 sequence reads: CASSFSTALSGNTIYF. CDR3 bases: TGTGCCAGCAGCTTTTCGACAGCCCTCTCTGGAAACACCATATATTTT.